Below, one TCR beta chain is given with its context. Its cognate antigen is unknown. The data belong to a study of T-cell reconstitution after alpha-beta-depleted transplantation in children. Germline CDR1 SGHRS, CDR2 YFSETQ. The CDR3 contains 14 residues. V shed 0 bases and J shed 1 base, with 8 bases lying between them. The TCRbeta library incorporated unique molecular identifiers. TCRdb re-derived calls from the PCR reads in MiXCR, one entry per CDR3 protein. The sample has around 270,000 distinct CDR3 sequences; about a tenth are singletons. Study observations and caveats: The authors attributed T-cell counts and diversity one year after transplant mostly to newly produced T cells.

The chain recombines TRBV5-1 with TRBJ2-7; D may be TRBD1 (5 bases). Sequences were derived from PBMCs, sampled before TCRalphabeta/CD19-depleted stem cell transplant. The receptor comes from a boy less than two years old with acute myeloid leukemia, due to receive a stem cell transplant. Written as DNA, the CDR3 is TGCGCCAGCAGCTTGGGACAGTTTTCCTACGAGCAGTACTTC. Amino acids: CASSLGQFSYEQYF.